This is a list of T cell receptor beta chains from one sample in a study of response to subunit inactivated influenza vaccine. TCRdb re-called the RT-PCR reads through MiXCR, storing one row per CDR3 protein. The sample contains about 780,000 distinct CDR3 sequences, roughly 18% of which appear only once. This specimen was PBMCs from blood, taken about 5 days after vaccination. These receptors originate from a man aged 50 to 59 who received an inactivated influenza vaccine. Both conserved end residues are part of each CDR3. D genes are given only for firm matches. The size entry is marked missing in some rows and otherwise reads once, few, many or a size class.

CDR3nt: TGCGCCAGCAGCCAAGACAACCGGGATACGCAGTATTTT
CDR3aa: CASSQDNRDTQYF
abundance: few
v_gene: TRBV4-3
d_gene: .
j_gene: TRBJ2-3

CDR3nt: TGTGCCAGCAGTGAAGACAGGGGCCCCTACGAGCAGTACTTC
CDR3aa: CASSEDRGPYEQYF
abundance: .
v_gene: TRBV2
d_gene: TRBD1
j_gene: TRBJ2-7

CDR3nt: TGTGCCAGTACAGGGGGATGGGATCAGCCCCAGCATTTT
CDR3aa: CASTGGWDQPQHF
abundance: .
v_gene: TRBV19
d_gene: TRBD1
j_gene: TRBJ1-5

CDR3nt: TGTGCCAGCGGAATAGGACAGGGTGGCAACGAGCAGTACTTC
CDR3aa: CASGIGQGGNEQYF
abundance: .
v_gene: TRBV7-9
d_gene: TRBD1
j_gene: TRBJ2-7

CDR3nt: TGTGCCAGCAGAACGGGACAGGGGAGGGACGAGCAGTACTTC
CDR3aa: CASRTGQGRDEQYF
abundance: once
v_gene: TRBV11-2
d_gene: TRBD1
j_gene: TRBJ2-7

CDR3nt: TGCGCCAGCAGCTCCGGGACTAGCGGGAGTGTTAGTCAGTTCTTC
CDR3aa: CASSSGTSGSVSQFF
abundance: many
v_gene: TRBV5-1
d_gene: TRBD2
j_gene: TRBJ2-1

CDR3nt: TGTGCCAGCAGACCGGCAGGGCCCTTGAGGCCAGATACGCAGTATTTT
CDR3aa: CASRPAGPLRPDTQYF
abundance: .
v_gene: TRBV7-2
d_gene: .
j_gene: TRBJ2-3

CDR3nt: TGTGCCACCAGTGTTTCGACGCCTCCGGGACAGGGGTCCTACAATGAGCAGTTCTTC
CDR3aa: CATSVSTPPGQGSYNEQFF
abundance: .
v_gene: TRBV24-1
d_gene: TRBD1
j_gene: TRBJ2-1

CDR3nt: TGTGCCATCAGCGATAGGAATAGCAATCAGCCCCAGCATTTT
CDR3aa: CAISDRNSNQPQHF
abundance: few
v_gene: TRBV10-3
d_gene: .
j_gene: TRBJ1-5

CDR3nt: TGCGCCAGCAGCCAACGATTAGCGGGAGGGCCGTTCACCGGGGAGCTGTTTTTT
CDR3aa: CASSQRLAGGPFTGELFF
abundance: .
v_gene: TRBV4-3
d_gene: TRBD2
j_gene: TRBJ2-2

CDR3nt: TGTGCCACCAGCAGAGATCAGGGACAGGCCTACGAGCAGTACTTC
CDR3aa: CATSRDQGQAYEQYF
abundance: .
v_gene: TRBV15
d_gene: TRBD1
j_gene: TRBJ2-7

CDR3nt: TGCAGTGCTAGAGATACCCTGACAGCAACCTACGAGCAGTACTTC
CDR3aa: CSARDTLTATYEQYF
abundance: .
v_gene: TRBV20-1
d_gene: .
j_gene: TRBJ2-7

CDR3nt: TGTGCCAGCAGTGGGACACTGAATGGCTACACCTTC
CDR3aa: CASSGTLNGYTF
abundance: .
v_gene: TRBV6-5
d_gene: .
j_gene: TRBJ1-2

CDR3nt: TGTGCCAGCCGAACCGGGACAACCAAAGAGACCCAGTACTTC
CDR3aa: CASRTGTTKETQYF
abundance: .
v_gene: TRBV12-3/TRBV12-4
d_gene: .
j_gene: TRBJ2-5

CDR3nt: TGTGCCAGCTCACCCACGATAGGGACAGTGGACGAAAAACTGTTTTTT
CDR3aa: CASSPTIGTVDEKLFF
abundance: few
v_gene: TRBV18
d_gene: TRBD1
j_gene: TRBJ1-4

CDR3nt: TGCAGTGCAGGACAGGCAAACACCGGGGAGCTGTTTTTT
CDR3aa: CSAGQANTGELFF
abundance: .
v_gene: TRBV20-1
d_gene: TRBD1
j_gene: TRBJ2-2

CDR3nt: TGTGCCAGCAGACTAGCGGGAACTAATGAGCAGTTCTTC
CDR3aa: CASRLAGTNEQFF
abundance: .
v_gene: TRBV5-6
d_gene: TRBD2
j_gene: TRBJ2-1

CDR3nt: TGTGCCAGCAGCCCGCAAACAGGCACTGAAGCTTTCTTT
CDR3aa: CASSPQTGTEAFF
abundance: .
v_gene: TRBV7-2
d_gene: .
j_gene: TRBJ1-1

CDR3nt: TGTGCCACCAGCACTATGGCGGGGGCGCGCACAGATACGCAGTATTTT
CDR3aa: CATSTMAGARTDTQYF
abundance: .
v_gene: TRBV15
d_gene: .
j_gene: TRBJ2-3

CDR3nt: TGTGCCACCAGTGAGTCAGGACAAGAGACCCAGTACTTC
CDR3aa: CATSESGQETQYF
abundance: few
v_gene: TRBV24-1
d_gene: .
j_gene: TRBJ2-5

CDR3nt: TGCGCCAGCAGCTTCAATAGCGGGGGGGTTAGTGAGCAGTTCTTC
CDR3aa: CASSFNSGGVSEQFF
abundance: .
v_gene: TRBV5-1
d_gene: TRBD2
j_gene: TRBJ2-1

CDR3nt: TGCAGTGCTAGGCCGGGACAGGCGAACACCGGGGAGCTGTTTTTT
CDR3aa: CSARPGQANTGELFF
abundance: .
v_gene: TRBV20-1
d_gene: TRBD1
j_gene: TRBJ2-2

CDR3nt: TGTGCCAGCAGTCAAATTGGGCAGGGTGCCTACGAGCAGTACTTC
CDR3aa: CASSQIGQGAYEQYF
abundance: .
v_gene: TRBV28
d_gene: .
j_gene: TRBJ2-7

CDR3nt: TGTGCCAGCAGCTTAGGAGCAGGGGGCAACTACGAGCAGTACTTC
CDR3aa: CASSLGAGGNYEQYF
abundance: few
v_gene: TRBV7-6
d_gene: TRBD1
j_gene: TRBJ2-7

CDR3nt: TGTGCCAGCAGTTTAACATACGAGTCAGAAGCTTTCTTT
CDR3aa: CASSLTYESEAFF
abundance: few
v_gene: TRBV27
d_gene: .
j_gene: TRBJ1-1

CDR3nt: TGCAGTGCTATAGATCCCCGTAGCAATCAGCCCCAGCATTTT
CDR3aa: CSAIDPRSNQPQHF
abundance: .
v_gene: TRBV20-1
d_gene: .
j_gene: TRBJ1-5

CDR3nt: TGTGCCAGCAGTCCACACCACAGGGGGCTTACGAGAAACACTGAAGCTTTCTTT
CDR3aa: CASSPHHRGLTRNTEAFF
abundance: .
v_gene: TRBV12-3/TRBV12-4
d_gene: TRBD1
j_gene: TRBJ1-1

CDR3nt: TGTGCCACCAGCAGAGACAGGGGAGTGTTGAATGAGCAGTTCTTC
CDR3aa: CATSRDRGVLNEQFF
abundance: .
v_gene: TRBV15
d_gene: .
j_gene: TRBJ2-1

CDR3nt: TGCGCCAGCAGCTTTGGGACAGGGAACGAGCAGTACTTC
CDR3aa: CASSFGTGNEQYF
abundance: many
v_gene: TRBV5-1
d_gene: TRBD1
j_gene: TRBJ2-7

CDR3nt: TGCAGCGTTGTCCGAGGGCAGGGGGCTTTGACAGATACGCAGTATTTT
CDR3aa: CSVVRGQGALTDTQYF
abundance: few
v_gene: TRBV29-1
d_gene: TRBD1
j_gene: TRBJ2-3

CDR3nt: TGTGCCAGCAGCTTCCCGGGGGAAGCTTTCTTT
CDR3aa: CASSFPGEAFF
abundance: .
v_gene: TRBV12-3/TRBV12-4
d_gene: .
j_gene: TRBJ1-1

CDR3nt: TGTGCCACCAGCAGAGGGAAAGGGGATACGCAGTATTTT
CDR3aa: CATSRGKGDTQYF
abundance: few
v_gene: TRBV15
d_gene: .
j_gene: TRBJ2-3

CDR3nt: TGCAGTGCATTTCAGGGGGTCGGGACTAGCGGGAGGGCGACCTACGAGCAGTACTTC
CDR3aa: CSAFQGVGTSGRATYEQYF
abundance: few
v_gene: TRBV20-1
d_gene: TRBD2
j_gene: TRBJ2-7

CDR3nt: TGCAGCGTAGAAATACTAGCGGACCTCTCCTACGAGCAGTACTTC
CDR3aa: CSVEILADLSYEQYF
abundance: .
v_gene: TRBV29-1
d_gene: TRBD2
j_gene: TRBJ2-7

CDR3nt: TGCGCCAGCAGCTTGGTGGGCGGACTAGCGGTCTACGAGCAGTACTTC
CDR3aa: CASSLVGGLAVYEQYF
abundance: .
v_gene: TRBV5-1
d_gene: TRBD2
j_gene: TRBJ2-7

CDR3nt: TGTGCCAGCAGCCCCGGGACAGGGAGGGATGGCTACACCTTC
CDR3aa: CASSPGTGRDGYTF
abundance: few
v_gene: TRBV7-9
d_gene: TRBD1
j_gene: TRBJ1-2

CDR3nt: TGTGCCAGCAGCCCGGGTCCATTTGAGACTGAAGCTTTCTTT
CDR3aa: CASSPGPFETEAFF
abundance: many
v_gene: TRBV7-9
d_gene: .
j_gene: TRBJ1-1

CDR3nt: TGTGCCAGCAGCTTAGGGCAGGGAGCTAACACAGATACGCAGTATTTT
CDR3aa: CASSLGQGANTDTQYF
abundance: .
v_gene: TRBV7-2
d_gene: .
j_gene: TRBJ2-3

CDR3nt: TGCGCCAGCAGCCAACAGGGGGCGGATCACTCCGGGGAGCTGTTTTTT
CDR3aa: CASSQQGADHSGELFF
abundance: .
v_gene: TRBV5-1
d_gene: TRBD1
j_gene: TRBJ2-2

CDR3nt: TGTGCCAGCAGCCAAGATCTAGGGACTAGCGGGAGGGGATACGAGCAGTACTTC
CDR3aa: CASSQDLGTSGRGYEQYF
abundance: .
v_gene: TRBV3-1
d_gene: TRBD2
j_gene: TRBJ2-7

CDR3nt: TGTGCCACCAGTGATATGGGTAGCTCTGGCCAAGAGACCCAGTACTTC
CDR3aa: CATSDMGSSGQETQYF
abundance: many
v_gene: TRBV24-1
d_gene: .
j_gene: TRBJ2-5

CDR3nt: TGTGCCAGCAGCCGGACAGGGACTTCTGGTCCCGAGCAGTACTTC
CDR3aa: CASSRTGTSGPEQYF
abundance: few
v_gene: TRBV12-3/TRBV12-4
d_gene: TRBD1
j_gene: TRBJ2-7

CDR3nt: TGCAGCGTTTACCGGGACAGGGGGGGACGAAACACTGAAGCTTTCTTT
CDR3aa: CSVYRDRGGRNTEAFF
abundance: .
v_gene: TRBV29-1
d_gene: TRBD1
j_gene: TRBJ1-1

CDR3nt: TGTGCCAGCAGTCCGGGACTCCTCTACGAGCAGTACTTC
CDR3aa: CASSPGLLYEQYF
abundance: few
v_gene: TRBV25-1
d_gene: .
j_gene: TRBJ2-7

CDR3nt: TGTGCCAGCAGTTTGTTACTAGCGGCCGGTTACAATGAGCAGTTCTTC
CDR3aa: CASSLLLAAGYNEQFF
abundance: few
v_gene: TRBV27
d_gene: TRBD2
j_gene: TRBJ2-1

CDR3nt: TGTGCCACCAGTGAAACCGGGACAGGCTACTACGAGCAGTACTTC
CDR3aa: CATSETGTGYYEQYF
abundance: many
v_gene: TRBV24-1
d_gene: TRBD1
j_gene: TRBJ2-7

CDR3nt: TGCGCCAGCGTTTGGAGGGATACGCAGTATTTT
CDR3aa: CASVWRDTQYF
abundance: .
v_gene: TRBV5-1
d_gene: .
j_gene: TRBJ2-3

CDR3nt: TGTGCCAGCAGCTTAGGTGCGGACTACGAGCAGTACTTC
CDR3aa: CASSLGADYEQYF
abundance: many
v_gene: TRBV5-5
d_gene: .
j_gene: TRBJ2-7

CDR3nt: TGTGCCAGCAGCTTGGGCGGACCCTCCCGCGGCTACACCTTC
CDR3aa: CASSLGGPSRGYTF
abundance: .
v_gene: TRBV5-5
d_gene: .
j_gene: TRBJ1-2

CDR3nt: TGTGCCATCACAGGGGATTATGGCTACACCTTC
CDR3aa: CAITGDYGYTF
abundance: .
v_gene: TRBV10-3
d_gene: .
j_gene: TRBJ1-2

CDR3nt: TGTGCCAGCAGTTACGGGGGGCGGGAGGTAATGGATGAGCAGTTCTTC
CDR3aa: CASSYGGREVMDEQFF
abundance: .
v_gene: TRBV6-5
d_gene: TRBD2
j_gene: TRBJ2-1

CDR3nt: TGCAGCGTTTATGCCTATGGCTACACCTTC
CDR3aa: CSVYAYGYTF
abundance: few
v_gene: TRBV29-1
d_gene: .
j_gene: TRBJ1-2

CDR3nt: TGTGCCAGCAGTTCTCGGGCGGGAGAACACTACGAGCAGTACTTC
CDR3aa: CASSSRAGEHYEQYF
abundance: .
v_gene: TRBV27
d_gene: TRBD2
j_gene: TRBJ2-7

CDR3nt: TGTGCCAGCAGCTTAGGGGTCAGGGTGCGGCAGACCCAGTACTTC
CDR3aa: CASSLGVRVRQTQYF
abundance: few
v_gene: TRBV7-2
d_gene: .
j_gene: TRBJ2-5